The text below deals with one T cell receptor (beta chain). Its specificity is unknown. This sample was included in a study of cytomegalovirus exposure and HLA in healthy donors. Study summary: Earlier work reported 117 million unique TCR beta sequences from 180 million or so T cells. Findings and caveats of the study: High specificity and sensitivity for cytomegalovirus status were reported for the classifier.

Trimming took 2 bases from V and 1 from J; bases not matched to a gene: 3. The CDR3 covers 15 residues. Germline V gives CDR1 LGHNA, CDR2 YNFKEQ. A multiplex PCR was run with 60 Vbeta primers and 13 Jbeta primers. The assay was immunoSEQ multiplex PCR, and TCRdb's table has in-frame clones only and misses some. The sample yields about 78,000 clones, roughly 80% seen once. The sequenced material came from PBMCs. This receptor was identified in a woman aged 50 to 65 in good health and CMV-seronegative. The V call is TRBV4-2, the J call TRBJ2-7; 9 positions agree with TRBD2. The CDR3 nucleotides read TGTGCCAGCAGCCAATCTAGCGGGAATTCCTACGAGCAGTACTTC. It translates to CASSQSSGNSYEQYF.